These T cell receptor beta chains were read from a single sample in a study of blood T cell repertoires in COVID-19. Repertoires were generated with immunoSEQ multiplex PCR, while TCRdb's copy carries only in-frame clones and drops some. Of around 120,000 clones detected, around four fifths appear once; the ten largest clones hold just under 7.5%. The sequenced sample was peripheral blood. These receptors all stem from a man between 70 and 80 years old with active or convalescent COVID-19. The CDR3 runs from the conserved cysteine through the conserved F or W. Fields, in order: J gene, V gene, clone size, D gene, CDR3 protein, CDR3 DNA. The D gene is left open where the match is weak. Some rows have no size entry. The others give once, few or many, or a class for an expanded clone.

j_call: TRBJ2-7
v_call: TRBV19
clone_size: medium-sized
d_call: NA
cdr3_aa: CASNRRGRETYEQYF
cdr3_nt: TGTGCCAGTAACCGGCGGGGAAGGGAGACCTACGAGCAGTACTTC

j_call: TRBJ1-1
v_call: TRBV29-1
clone_size: NA
d_call: TRBD1
cdr3_aa: CSSEQGGTEAFF
cdr3_nt: TGTAGCTCGGAACAGGGGGGCACTGAAGCTTTCTTT

j_call: TRBJ2-2
v_call: TRBV5-6
clone_size: many
d_call: TRBD1
cdr3_aa: CASSLVGGQGRTGELFF
cdr3_nt: TGTGCCAGCAGCTTAGTAGGTGGACAGGGTCGGACCGGGGAGCTGTTTTTT

j_call: TRBJ1-6
v_call: TRBV7-9
clone_size: few
d_call: NA
cdr3_aa: CASSLAGHHNSPLHF
cdr3_nt: TGTGCCAGCAGCTTAGCGGGACACCATAATTCACCCCTCCACTTT

j_call: TRBJ1-4
v_call: TRBV19
clone_size: NA
d_call: NA
cdr3_aa: CASSRTRPTNEKLFF
cdr3_nt: TGTGCCAGTAGTCGTACGCGGCCAACTAATGAAAAACTGTTTTTT

j_call: TRBJ1-6
v_call: TRBV7-8
clone_size: NA
d_call: TRBD1
cdr3_aa: CASSLEGAMSYNSPLHF
cdr3_nt: TGTGCCAGCAGCTTAGAGGGGGCCATGTCCTATAATTCACCCCTCCACTTT

j_call: TRBJ1-1
v_call: TRBV5-6
clone_size: NA
d_call: NA
cdr3_aa: CASSWEERPGTEAFF
cdr3_nt: TGTGCCAGCAGCTGGGAGGAGCGGCCTGGGACTGAAGCTTTCTTT

j_call: TRBJ2-3
v_call: TRBV7-6
clone_size: NA
d_call: NA
cdr3_aa: CASSATGAPTDTQYF
cdr3_nt: TGTGCCAGCAGCGCCACTGGGGCCCCCACAGATACGCAGTATTTT

j_call: TRBJ2-1
v_call: TRBV19
clone_size: NA
d_call: TRBD2
cdr3_aa: CASSMADRGGNEQFF
cdr3_nt: TGTGCCAGTAGTATGGCAGACCGGGGGGGCAATGAGCAGTTCTTC

j_call: TRBJ2-7
v_call: TRBV2
clone_size: NA
d_call: TRBD1
cdr3_aa: CASTWTGYEQYF
cdr3_nt: TGTGCCAGCACATGGACAGGATACGAGCAGTACTTC

j_call: TRBJ1-5
v_call: TRBV30
clone_size: NA
d_call: NA
cdr3_aa: CAWSKALGGNQPQHF
cdr3_nt: TGTGCCTGGAGTAAGGCGTTGGGGGGGAATCAGCCCCAGCATTTT

j_call: TRBJ1-3
v_call: TRBV9
clone_size: NA
d_call: NA
cdr3_aa: CASSVASSGNTIYF
cdr3_nt: TGTGCCAGCAGCGTAGCTAGCTCTGGAAACACCATATATTTT

j_call: TRBJ1-2
v_call: TRBV11-2
clone_size: NA
d_call: NA
cdr3_aa: CASSLGTEHYGYTF
cdr3_nt: TGTGCCAGCAGCTTAGGAACAGAACACTATGGCTACACCTTC

j_call: TRBJ2-1
v_call: TRBV15
clone_size: NA
d_call: NA
cdr3_aa: CATSRGGQLNEQFF
cdr3_nt: TGTGCCACCAGCAGGGGGGGACAGTTAAATGAGCAGTTCTTC

j_call: TRBJ1-1
v_call: TRBV6-5
clone_size: NA
d_call: TRBD1
cdr3_aa: CASSYSTGGRITEAFF
cdr3_nt: TGTGCCAGCAGTTACAGTACAGGGGGCCGTATTACTGAAGCTTTCTTT

j_call: TRBJ1-3
v_call: TRBV7-2
clone_size: NA
d_call: NA
cdr3_aa: CASSLARGYSGNTIYF
cdr3_nt: TGTGCCAGCAGCTTAGCGCGGGGATACTCTGGAAACACCATATATTTT

j_call: TRBJ2-1
v_call: TRBV9
clone_size: once
d_call: NA
cdr3_aa: CASSVGPSSNEQFF
cdr3_nt: TGTGCCAGCAGCGTAGGTCCTAGCAGCAATGAGCAGTTCTTC

j_call: TRBJ1-4
v_call: TRBV6-5
clone_size: NA
d_call: TRBD1
cdr3_aa: CASSTGTGSEKLFF
cdr3_nt: TGTGCCAGCAGCACCGGGACAGGGAGTGAAAAACTGTTTTTT

j_call: TRBJ2-1
v_call: TRBV7-9
clone_size: NA
d_call: TRBD2
cdr3_aa: CASSLRAGWNEQFF
cdr3_nt: TGTGCCAGCAGCCTCAGAGCGGGATGGAATGAGCAGTTCTTC

j_call: TRBJ1-2
v_call: TRBV5-6
clone_size: NA
d_call: TRBD1
cdr3_aa: CASSLFTGENYGYTF
cdr3_nt: TGTGCCAGCAGCTTGTTTACAGGGGAGAACTATGGCTACACCTTC

j_call: TRBJ1-4
v_call: TRBV5-1
clone_size: few
d_call: NA
cdr3_aa: CASSLGGSTTNEKLFF
cdr3_nt: TGCGCCAGCAGCTTGGGCGGCAGTACAACTAATGAAAAACTGTTTTTT

j_call: TRBJ2-7
v_call: TRBV24-1
clone_size: once
d_call: TRBD1
cdr3_aa: CATSDSDRSGSYEQYF
cdr3_nt: TGTGCCACCAGTGATTCGGACAGGTCGGGTTCCTACGAGCAGTACTTC

j_call: TRBJ2-7
v_call: TRBV7-8
clone_size: NA
d_call: TRBD2
cdr3_aa: CASSETGTTTYEQYF
cdr3_nt: TGTGCCAGCAGCGAAACCGGGACTACCACCTACGAGCAGTACTTC

j_call: TRBJ2-1
v_call: TRBV5-1
clone_size: NA
d_call: NA
cdr3_aa: CASSLGLLRTLYNEQFF
cdr3_nt: TGCGCCAGCAGCTTGGGTCTACTTCGAACCTTATACAATGAGCAGTTCTTC